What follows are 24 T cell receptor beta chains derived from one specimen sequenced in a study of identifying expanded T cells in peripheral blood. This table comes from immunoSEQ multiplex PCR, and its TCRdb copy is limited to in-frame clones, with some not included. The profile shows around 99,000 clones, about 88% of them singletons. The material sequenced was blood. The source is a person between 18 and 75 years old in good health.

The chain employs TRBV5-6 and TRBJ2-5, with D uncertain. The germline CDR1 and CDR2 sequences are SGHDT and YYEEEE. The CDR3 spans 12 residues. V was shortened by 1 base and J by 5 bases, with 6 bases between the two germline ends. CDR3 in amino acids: CASSLMRETQYF. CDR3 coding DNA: TGTGCCAGCAGCTTGATGCGTGAGACCCAGTACTTC.

The CDR3 sequence is CASSPRLATKYNEQFF. CDR3 nucleotides: TGTGCCAGCTCACCACGACTAGCGACGAAATACAATGAGCAGTTCTTC. The chain employs TRBV18 and TRBJ2-1; TRBD2 aligns across 8 bases. The J segment lost 4 bases and the V segment lost 1 base, leaving 6 bases of the junction unmatched. CDR3 length: 16 amino acids. CDR1 and CDR2 from the germline V gene are KGHSH and LQKENI.

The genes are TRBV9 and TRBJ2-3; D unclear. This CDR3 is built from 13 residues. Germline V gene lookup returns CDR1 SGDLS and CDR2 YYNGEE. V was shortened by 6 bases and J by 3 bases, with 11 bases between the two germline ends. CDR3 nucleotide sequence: TGTGCCAGCATGGGGTTGGGGACAGATACGCAGTATTTT. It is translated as CASMGLGTDTQYF.

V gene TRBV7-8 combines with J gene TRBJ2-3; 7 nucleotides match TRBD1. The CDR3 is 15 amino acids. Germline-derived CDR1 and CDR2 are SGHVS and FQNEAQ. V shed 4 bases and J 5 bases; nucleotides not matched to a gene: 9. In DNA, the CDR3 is TGTGCCAGCAGCTCTCGACAGGGTGGAGGAGATACGCAGTATTTT. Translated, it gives CASSSRQGGGDTQYF.

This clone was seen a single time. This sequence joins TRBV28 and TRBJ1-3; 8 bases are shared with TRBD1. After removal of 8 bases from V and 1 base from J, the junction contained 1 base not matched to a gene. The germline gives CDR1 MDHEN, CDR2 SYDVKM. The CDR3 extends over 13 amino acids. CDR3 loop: CASGTGSGNTIYF. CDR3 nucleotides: TGTGCCAGCGGGACAGGTTCTGGAAACACCATATATTTT.

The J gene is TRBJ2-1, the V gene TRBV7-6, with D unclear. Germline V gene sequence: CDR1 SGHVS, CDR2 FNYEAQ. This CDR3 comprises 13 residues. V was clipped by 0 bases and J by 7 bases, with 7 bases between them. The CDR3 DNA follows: TGTGCCAGCAGCTTAGCGGATGAGAATGAGCAGTTCTTC. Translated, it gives CASSLADENEQFF.

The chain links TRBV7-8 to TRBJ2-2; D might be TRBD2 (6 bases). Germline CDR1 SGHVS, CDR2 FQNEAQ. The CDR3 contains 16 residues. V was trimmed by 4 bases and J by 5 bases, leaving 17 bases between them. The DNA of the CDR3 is TGTGCCAGCAGCTACGACCGAGGGGAGGAAACCGGGGAGCTGTTTTTT. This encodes CASSYDRGEETGELFF.

CDR3 amino acids: CASSEQTSNEQFF. For the CDR3, the DNA is TGTGCCAGCAGCGAACAGACTAGTAATGAGCAGTTCTTC. V and J are TRBV11-2 and TRBJ2-1, with D maybe TRBD2 (6 bases). The CDR3 consists of 13 residues. The germline V and J ends were trimmed by 5 bases and 7 bases, with 12 bases remaining between them. CDR1 and CDR2 (germline): SGHAT, FQNNGV. The full variable domain, with the rest looked up from reference TRBV11-2 and TRBJ2-1, is EAGVAQSPRYKIIEKRQSVAFWCNPISGHATLYWYQQILGQGPKLLIQFQNNGVVDDSQLPKDRFSAERLKGVDSTLKIQPAKLEDSAVYLCASSEQTSNEQFFGPGTRLTVL.

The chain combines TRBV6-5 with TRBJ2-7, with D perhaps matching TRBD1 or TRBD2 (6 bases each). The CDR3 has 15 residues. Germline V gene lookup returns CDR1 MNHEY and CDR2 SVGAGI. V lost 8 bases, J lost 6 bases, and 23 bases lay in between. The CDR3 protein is CASSPGASASFEQYF. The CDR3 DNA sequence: TGTGCCAGCTCTCCAGGGGCTAGCGCCTCATTCGAGCAGTACTTC.

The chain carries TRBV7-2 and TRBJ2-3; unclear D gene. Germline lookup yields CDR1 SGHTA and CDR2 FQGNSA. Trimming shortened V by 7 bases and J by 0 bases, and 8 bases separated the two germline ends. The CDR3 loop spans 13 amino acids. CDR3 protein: CASTIASTDTQYF. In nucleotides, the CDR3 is TGTGCCAGCACCATTGCTAGCACAGATACGCAGTATTTT.

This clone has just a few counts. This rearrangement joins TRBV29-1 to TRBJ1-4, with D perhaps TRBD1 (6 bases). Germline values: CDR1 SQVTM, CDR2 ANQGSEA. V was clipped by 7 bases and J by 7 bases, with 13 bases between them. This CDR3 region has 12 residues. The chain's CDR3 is CSANRAGEKLFF. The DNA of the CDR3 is TGCAGCGCCAACAGGGCGGGTGAAAAACTGTTTTTT.

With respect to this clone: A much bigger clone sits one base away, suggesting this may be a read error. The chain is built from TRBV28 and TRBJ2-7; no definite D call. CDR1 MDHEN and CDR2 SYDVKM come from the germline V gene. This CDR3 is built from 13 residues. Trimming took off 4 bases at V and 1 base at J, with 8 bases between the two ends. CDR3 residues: CASSYFDSYEQYF. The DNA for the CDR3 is TGTGCCAGCAGTTACTTTGATTCCTACGAGCAGTACTTC.

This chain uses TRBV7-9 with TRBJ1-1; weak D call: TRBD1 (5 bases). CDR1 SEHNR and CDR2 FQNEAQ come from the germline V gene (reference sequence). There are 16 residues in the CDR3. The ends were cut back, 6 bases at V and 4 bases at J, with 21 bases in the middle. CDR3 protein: CASSGQGGSSITEAFF. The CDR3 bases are TGTGCCAGCAGTGGCCAGGGAGGGAGCTCGATCACTGAAGCTTTCTTT.

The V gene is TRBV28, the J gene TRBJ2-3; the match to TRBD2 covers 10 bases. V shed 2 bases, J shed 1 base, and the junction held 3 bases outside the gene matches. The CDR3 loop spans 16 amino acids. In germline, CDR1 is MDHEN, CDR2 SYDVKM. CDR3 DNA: TGTGCCAGCAGTTTAATTCTAGCGGGAGGCACAGATACGCAGTATTTT. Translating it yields CASSLILAGGTDTQYF.

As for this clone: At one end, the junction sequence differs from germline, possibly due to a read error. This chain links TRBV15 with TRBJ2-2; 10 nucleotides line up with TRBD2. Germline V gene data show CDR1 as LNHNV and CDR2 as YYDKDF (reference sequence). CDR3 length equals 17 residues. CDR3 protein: CATSRVSGGPNTGELFF. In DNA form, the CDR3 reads TGTGCCACCAGCAGAGTTAGCGGGGGGCCGAATACCGGGGAGCTGTTTTTT.

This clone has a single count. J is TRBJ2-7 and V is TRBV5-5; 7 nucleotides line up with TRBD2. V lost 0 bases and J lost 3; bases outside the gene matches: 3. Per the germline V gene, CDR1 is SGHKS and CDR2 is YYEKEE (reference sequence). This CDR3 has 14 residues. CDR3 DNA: TGTGCCAGCAGCTTGGCCAGCGGGGACTACGAGCAGTACTTC. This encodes CASSLASGDYEQYF.

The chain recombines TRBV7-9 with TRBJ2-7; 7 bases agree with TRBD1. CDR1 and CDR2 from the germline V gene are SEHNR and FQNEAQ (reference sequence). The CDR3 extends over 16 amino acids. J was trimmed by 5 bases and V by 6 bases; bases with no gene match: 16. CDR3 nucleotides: TGTGCCAGCAGATTGACAGGGAAGAGTAAGTCAGACGAGCAGTACTTC. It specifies CASRLTGKSKSDEQYF. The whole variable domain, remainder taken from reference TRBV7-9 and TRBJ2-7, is DTGVSQNPRHKITKRGQNVTFRCDPISEHNRLYWYRQTLGQGPEFLTYFQNEAQLEKSRLLSDRFSAERPKGSFSTLEIQRTEQGDSAMYLCASRLTGKSKSDEQYFGPGTRLTVT.

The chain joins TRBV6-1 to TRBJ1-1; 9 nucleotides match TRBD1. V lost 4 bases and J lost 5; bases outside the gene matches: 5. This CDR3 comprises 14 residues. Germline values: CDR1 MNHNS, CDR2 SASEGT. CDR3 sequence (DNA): TGTGCCAGCAGTGCTTTGGGACAGGGAACTGAAGCTTTCTTT. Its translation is CASSALGQGTEAFF.

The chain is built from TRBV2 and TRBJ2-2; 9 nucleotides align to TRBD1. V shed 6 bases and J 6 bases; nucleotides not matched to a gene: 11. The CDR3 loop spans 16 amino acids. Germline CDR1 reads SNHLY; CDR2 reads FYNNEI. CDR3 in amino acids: CASRVPGQGLSGELFF. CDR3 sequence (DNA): TGTGCCAGCAGGGTACCGGGACAGGGTCTTTCCGGGGAGCTGTTTTTT.

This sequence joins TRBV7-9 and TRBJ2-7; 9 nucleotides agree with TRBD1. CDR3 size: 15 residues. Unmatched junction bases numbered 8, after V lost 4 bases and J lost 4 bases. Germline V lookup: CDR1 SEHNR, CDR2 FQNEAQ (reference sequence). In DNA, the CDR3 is TGTGCCAGCAGCTCGTCACAGGGGGCGCGGTACGAGCAGTACTTC. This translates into CASSSSQGARYEQYF.

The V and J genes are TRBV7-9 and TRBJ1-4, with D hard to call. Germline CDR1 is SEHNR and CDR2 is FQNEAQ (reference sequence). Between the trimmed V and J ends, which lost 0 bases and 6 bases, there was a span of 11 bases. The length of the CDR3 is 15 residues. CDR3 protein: CASSLAVGRYEKLFF. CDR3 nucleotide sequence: TGTGCCAGCAGCTTAGCCGTGGGTAGATATGAAAAACTGTTTTTT.

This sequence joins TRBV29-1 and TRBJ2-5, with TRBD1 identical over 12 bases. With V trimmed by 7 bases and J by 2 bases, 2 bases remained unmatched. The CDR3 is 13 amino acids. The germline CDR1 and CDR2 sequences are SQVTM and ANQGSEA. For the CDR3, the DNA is TGCAGCGGGGACAGGGGGCGGCAAGAGACCCAGTACTTC. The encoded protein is CSGDRGRQETQYF.

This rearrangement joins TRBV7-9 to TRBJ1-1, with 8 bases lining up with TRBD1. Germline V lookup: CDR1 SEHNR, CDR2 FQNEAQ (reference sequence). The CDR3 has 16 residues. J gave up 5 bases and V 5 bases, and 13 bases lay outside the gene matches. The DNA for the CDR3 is TGTGCCAGCAGCCCCAGACAGGGGTCGGAGGGTACTGAAGCTTTCTTT. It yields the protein CASSPRQGSEGTEAFF.

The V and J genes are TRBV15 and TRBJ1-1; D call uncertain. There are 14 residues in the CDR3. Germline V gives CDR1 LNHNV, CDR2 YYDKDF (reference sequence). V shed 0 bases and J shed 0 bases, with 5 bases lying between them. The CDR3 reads CATSRDLMNTEAFF. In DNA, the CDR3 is TGTGCCACCAGCAGAGATCTAATGAACACTGAAGCTTTCTTT.